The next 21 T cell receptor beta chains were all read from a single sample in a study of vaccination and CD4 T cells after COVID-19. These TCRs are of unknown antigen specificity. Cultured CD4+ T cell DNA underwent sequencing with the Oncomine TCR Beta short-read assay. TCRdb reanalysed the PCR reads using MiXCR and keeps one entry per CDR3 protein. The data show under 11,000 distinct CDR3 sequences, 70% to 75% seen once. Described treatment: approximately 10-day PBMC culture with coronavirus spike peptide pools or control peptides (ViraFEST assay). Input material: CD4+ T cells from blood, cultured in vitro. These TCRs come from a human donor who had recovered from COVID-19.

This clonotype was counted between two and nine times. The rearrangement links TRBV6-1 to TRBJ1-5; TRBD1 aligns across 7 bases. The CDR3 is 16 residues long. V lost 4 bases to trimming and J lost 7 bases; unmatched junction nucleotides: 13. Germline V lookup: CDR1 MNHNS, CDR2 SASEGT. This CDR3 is CASSVRDSIDGQPQHF. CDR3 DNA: TGTGCCAGCAGTGTCCGGGACAGCATCGACGGGCAGCCCCAGCATTTT.

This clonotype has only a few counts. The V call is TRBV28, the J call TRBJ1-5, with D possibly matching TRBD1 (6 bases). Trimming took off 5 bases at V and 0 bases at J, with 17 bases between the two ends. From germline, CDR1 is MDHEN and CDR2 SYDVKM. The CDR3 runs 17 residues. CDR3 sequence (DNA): TGTGCCAGCAGTCCGGCGGACAGTACCTATAGCAATCAGCCCCAGCATTTT. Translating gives CASSPADSTYSNQPQHF.

In DNA form, the CDR3 reads TGCAGTGCTAGTGGGGACAGGGTGACTGGGGCCAACGTCCTGACTTTC. It specifies CSASGDRVTGANVLTF. This chain connects TRBV20-1 to TRBJ2-6, with TRBD1 matching 9 bases. V gave up 3 bases and J gave up 2 bases; unmatched junction bases: 5. This CDR3 has 16 amino acids. Germline-derived CDR1 and CDR2 are DFQATT and SNEGSKA (reference sequence).

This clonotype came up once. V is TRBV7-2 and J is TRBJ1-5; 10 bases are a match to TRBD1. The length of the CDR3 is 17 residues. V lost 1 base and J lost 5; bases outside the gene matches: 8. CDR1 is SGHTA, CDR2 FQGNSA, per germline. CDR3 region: CASSLDGTGDLYQPQHF. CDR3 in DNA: TGTGCCAGCAGCTTAGACGGGACAGGGGACCTTTATCAGCCCCAGCATTTT.

The CDR3 coding sequence is TGTGCCAGCAGTGAAGATCGGGCCTATAGTTACGAGCAGTACTTC. Translating gives CASSEDRAYSYEQYF. This chain uses TRBV2 with TRBJ2-7; D gene ambiguous. Germline CDR1 and CDR2: SNHLY and FYNNEI. The length of the CDR3 is 15 residues. The ends were cut back, 1 base at V and 4 bases at J, with 14 bases in the middle.

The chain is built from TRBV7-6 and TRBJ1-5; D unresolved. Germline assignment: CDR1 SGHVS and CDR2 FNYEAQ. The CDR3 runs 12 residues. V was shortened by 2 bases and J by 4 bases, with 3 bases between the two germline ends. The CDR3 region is CASSLLNQPQHF. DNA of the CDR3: TGTGCCAGCAGCTTATTGAATCAGCCCCAGCATTTT.

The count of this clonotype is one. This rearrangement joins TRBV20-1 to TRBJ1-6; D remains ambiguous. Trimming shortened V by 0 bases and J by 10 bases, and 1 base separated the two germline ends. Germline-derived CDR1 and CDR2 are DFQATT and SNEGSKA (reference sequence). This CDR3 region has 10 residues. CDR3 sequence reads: CSARDSPLHF. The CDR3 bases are TGCAGTGCTAGAGACTCACCCCTCCACTTT.

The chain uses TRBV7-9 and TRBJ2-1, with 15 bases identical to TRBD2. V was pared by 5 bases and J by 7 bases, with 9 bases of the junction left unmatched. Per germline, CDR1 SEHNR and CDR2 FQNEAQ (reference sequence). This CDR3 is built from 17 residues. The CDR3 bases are TGTGCCAGCAGCCCAACGGGACTAGCGGGAGGTACTAATGAGCAGTTCTTC. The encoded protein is CASSPTGLAGGTNEQFF.

The CDR3 sequence: CASSYYENTEAFF. CDR3 sequence (DNA): TGTGCCAGCAGTTATTACGAGAACACTGAAGCTTTCTTT. V gene TRBV6-5 combines with J gene TRBJ1-1; D gene uncertain. Germline lookup yields CDR1 MNHEY and CDR2 SVGAGI. Trimming shortened V by 3 bases and J by 1 base, and 6 bases separated the two germline ends. This CDR3 is built from 13 residues.

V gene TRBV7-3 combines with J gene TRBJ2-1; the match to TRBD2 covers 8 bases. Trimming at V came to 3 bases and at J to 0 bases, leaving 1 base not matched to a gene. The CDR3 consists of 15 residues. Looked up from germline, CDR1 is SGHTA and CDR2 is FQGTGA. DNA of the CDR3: TGTGCCAGCAGCTTGGGGACTAGCTCCTACAATGAGCAGTTCTTC. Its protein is CASSLGTSSYNEQFF. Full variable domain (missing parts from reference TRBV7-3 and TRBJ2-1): GAGVSQTPSNKVTEKGKYVELRCDPISGHTALYWYRQSLGQGPEFLIYFQGTGAADDSGLPNDRFFAVRPEGSVSTLKIQRTERGDSAVYLCASSLGTSSYNEQFFGPGTRLTVL.

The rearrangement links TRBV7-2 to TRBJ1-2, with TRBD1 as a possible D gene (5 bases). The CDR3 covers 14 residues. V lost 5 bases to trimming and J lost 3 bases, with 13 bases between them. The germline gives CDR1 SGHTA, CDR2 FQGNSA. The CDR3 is CASSPSLGDYGYTF. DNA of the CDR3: TGTGCCAGCAGCCCCTCATTAGGGGACTATGGCTACACCTTC. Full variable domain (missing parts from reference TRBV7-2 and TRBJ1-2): GAGVSQSPSNKVTEKGKDVELRCDPISGHTALYWYRQSLGQGLEFLIYFQGNSAPDKSGLPSDRFSAERTGGSVSTLTIQRTQQEDSAVYLCASSPSLGDYGYTFGSGTRLTVV.

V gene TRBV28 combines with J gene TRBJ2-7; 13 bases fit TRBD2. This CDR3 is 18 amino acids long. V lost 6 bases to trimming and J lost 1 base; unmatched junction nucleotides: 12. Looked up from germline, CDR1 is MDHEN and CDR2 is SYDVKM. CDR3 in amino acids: CASRWTSGSSKGSYEQYF. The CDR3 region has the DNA TGTGCCAGCAGATGGACTAGCGGGAGCAGTAAAGGATCCTACGAGCAGTACTTC.

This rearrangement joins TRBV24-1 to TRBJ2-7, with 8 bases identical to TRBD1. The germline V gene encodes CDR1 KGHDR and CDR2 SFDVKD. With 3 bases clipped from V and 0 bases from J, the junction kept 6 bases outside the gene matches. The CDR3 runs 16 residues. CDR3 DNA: TGTGCCACCAGTGATCCCCGGGACAGGAGCTCCTACGAGCAGTACTTC. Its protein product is CATSDPRDRSSYEQYF.

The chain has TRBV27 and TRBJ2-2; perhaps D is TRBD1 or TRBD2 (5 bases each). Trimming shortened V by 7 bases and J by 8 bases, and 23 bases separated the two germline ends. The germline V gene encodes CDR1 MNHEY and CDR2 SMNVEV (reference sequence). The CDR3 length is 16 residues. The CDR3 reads CASTKGTLARGGELFF. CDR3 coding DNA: TGTGCCAGCACCAAAGGGACGCTCGCTCGGGGTGGGGAGCTGTTTTTT.

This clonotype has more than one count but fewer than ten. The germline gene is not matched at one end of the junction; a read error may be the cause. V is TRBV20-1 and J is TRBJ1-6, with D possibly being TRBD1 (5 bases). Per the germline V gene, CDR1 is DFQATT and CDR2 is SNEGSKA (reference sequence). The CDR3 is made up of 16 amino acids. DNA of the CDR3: TGCAGTGCTAGCCCAACAGGAGCGGGATATAGTTCACCCCTCCACTTT. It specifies CSASPTGAGYSSPLHF.

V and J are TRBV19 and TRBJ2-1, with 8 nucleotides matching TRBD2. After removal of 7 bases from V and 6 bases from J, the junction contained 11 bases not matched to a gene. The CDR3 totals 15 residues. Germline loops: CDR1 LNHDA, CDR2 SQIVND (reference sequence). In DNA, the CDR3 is TGTGCCAGTAAGCTAGCGGGCCCCCTTGGCAATGAGCAGTTCTTC. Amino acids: CASKLAGPLGNEQFF.

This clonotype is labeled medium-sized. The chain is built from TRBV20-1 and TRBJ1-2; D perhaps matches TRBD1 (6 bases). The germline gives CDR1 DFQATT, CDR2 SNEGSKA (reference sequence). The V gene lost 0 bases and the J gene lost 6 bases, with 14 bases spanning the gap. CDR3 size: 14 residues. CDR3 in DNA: TGCAGTGCTAGAGACCAGGGGAGGGTTGATGGCTACACCTTC. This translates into CSARDQGRVDGYTF.

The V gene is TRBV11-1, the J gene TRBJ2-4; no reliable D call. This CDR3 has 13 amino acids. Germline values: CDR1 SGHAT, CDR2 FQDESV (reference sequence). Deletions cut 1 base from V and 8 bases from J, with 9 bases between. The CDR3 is CASSLDPVDIQYF. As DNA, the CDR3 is TGTGCCAGCAGCTTAGATCCGGTAGACATTCAGTACTTC.

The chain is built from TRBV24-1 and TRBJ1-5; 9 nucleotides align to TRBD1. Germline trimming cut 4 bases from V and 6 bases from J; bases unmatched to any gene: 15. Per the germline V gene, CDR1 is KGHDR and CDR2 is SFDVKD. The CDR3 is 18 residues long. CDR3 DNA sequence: TGTGCCACCAGTGACCCCACACGACAGGGGGGTCGAGGTCAGCCCCAGCATTTT. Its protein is CATSDPTRQGGRGQPQHF.

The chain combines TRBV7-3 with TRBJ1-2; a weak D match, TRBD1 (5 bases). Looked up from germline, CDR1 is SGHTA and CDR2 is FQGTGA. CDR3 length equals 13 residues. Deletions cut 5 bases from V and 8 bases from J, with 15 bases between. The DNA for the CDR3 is TGTGCCAGCAGCCAGCGAGGGGAGCGAGGCTACACCTTC. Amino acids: CASSQRGERGYTF.

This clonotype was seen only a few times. DNA for the CDR3: TGCAGTGCTAGAGATCCCAAGTTGACCCAGTACTTC. Translated, it gives CSARDPKLTQYF. The V gene is TRBV20-1, the J gene TRBJ2-5; D call uncertain. Germline loops: CDR1 DFQATT, CDR2 SNEGSKA (reference sequence). The CDR3 consists of 12 residues. Between the trimmed V and J ends, which lost 0 bases and 7 bases, there was a span of 9 bases.